The present entry profiles one T cell receptor (beta chain) with its context. Its matching antigen is unknown. This entry is derived from a study of T cell responses to AZD1222 COVID-19 vaccine. Assay used: immunoSEQ multiplex PCR; TCRdb lists only in-frame clones, some missing. This sample yields 150,000 or so clones, of which approximately 90% are seen a single time; 1.5% belongs to the top ten. V lost 6 bases to trimming and J lost 2 bases; unmatched junction nucleotides: 1. In germline, CDR1 is MDHEN, CDR2 SYDVKM. This CDR3 has 14 amino acids. Regarding the study as a whole: Donors, mostly white British, included more females; clonal diversity was possibly underestimated.

The material was peripheral blood, obtained on day 0 of AZD1222 vaccination. The V and J genes are TRBV28 and TRBJ1-2; 12 positions agree with TRBD1. This clonotype originated in an adult in good health. The CDR3 is CASRGTGGNYGYTF. The CDR3, as DNA: TGTGCCAGCAGGGGGACAGGGGGCAACTATGGCTACACCTTC.